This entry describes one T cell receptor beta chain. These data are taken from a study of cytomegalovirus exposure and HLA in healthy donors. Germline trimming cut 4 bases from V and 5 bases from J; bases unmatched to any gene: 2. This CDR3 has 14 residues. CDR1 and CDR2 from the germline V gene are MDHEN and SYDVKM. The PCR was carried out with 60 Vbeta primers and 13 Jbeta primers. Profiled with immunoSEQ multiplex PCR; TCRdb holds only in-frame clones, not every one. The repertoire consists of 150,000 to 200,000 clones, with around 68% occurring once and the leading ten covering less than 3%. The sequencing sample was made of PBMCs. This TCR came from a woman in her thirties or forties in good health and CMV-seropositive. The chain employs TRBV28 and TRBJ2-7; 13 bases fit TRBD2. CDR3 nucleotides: TGTGCCAGCAGTTCTGGGACTAGCGGGAACGAGCAGTACTTC. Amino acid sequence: CASSSGTSGNEQYF.